Listed here are 15 T cell receptor beta chains from one sample, sequenced in a study of a mutant IDH1 vaccine in newly diagnosed glioma. The table came from immunoSEQ multiplex PCR; TCRdb's copy has only in-frame clones and leaves some out. Of about 66,000 clones listed, 60% to 75% were seen once; the top ten hold 4.7%. Documented time point: week 35, safety follow-up. Each dose delivered 300 ug of mutant IDH1 20-mer peptide subcutaneously with imiquimod. No antigen has been identified for these receptors. The specimen was PBMCs, collected from a glioma patient whose treatment included an IDH1 peptide vaccine. All receptors derive from a man aged 50 or older with glioma.

Here the CDR3 reads CASKFLGETQYF. As DNA, the CDR3 is TGTGCCAGCAAGTTCCTAGGGGAGACCCAGTACTTC. The chain uses TRBV6-6 and TRBJ2-5; no definite D call. This CDR3 region has 12 residues. Germline CDR1 is MNHNY and CDR2 is SVGAGI (reference sequence). The V end lost 7 bases, the J end lost 5 bases, and 11 bases lay between the germline ends.

This rearrangement joins TRBV7-6 to TRBJ1-2; no firm D call. The germline CDR1 and CDR2 sequences are SGHVS and FNYEAQ. The CDR3 extends over 16 amino acids. Trimming removed 1 base from V and 8 bases from J, with 20 bases in between. CDR3 amino acids: CASSLEPLGGSFGYTF. The CDR3, as DNA: TGTGCCAGCAGCTTAGAGCCACTTGGAGGAAGCTTCGGCTACACCTTC.

This clone has only one observation. V and J are TRBV30 and TRBJ1-2; a weak D match, TRBD1 (5 bases). The germline V gene has CDR1 GTSNPN and CDR2 SVGIG (reference sequence). The CDR3 is 12 residues long. V was cut by 5 bases and J by 8 bases, with 15 bases left in between. The CDR3 here is CAWAPQGGGYTF. Here the CDR3 DNA reads TGTGCCTGGGCCCCCCAGGGTGGCGGCTACACCTTC.

This chain joins TRBV6-5 and TRBJ1-5; no definite D call. V was pared by 6 bases and J by 1 base, with 7 bases between. CDR3 length equals 13 residues. Germline CDR1 reads MNHEY; CDR2 reads SVGAGI. The CDR3, as DNA: TGTGCCAGCAGCGCCGCAAGCAATCAGCCCCAGCATTTT. Its protein product is CASSAASNQPQHF.

The genes are TRBV9 and TRBJ1-5; 7 positions match TRBD1. Germline V gene data show CDR1 as SGDLS and CDR2 as YYNGEE. J was trimmed by 7 bases and V by 3 bases; bases with no gene match: 7. The CDR3 is 14 amino acids. The CDR3, as DNA: TGTGCCAGCAGCGCGGGGACAGCCGCCCAGCCCCAGCATTTT. It is translated as CASSAGTAAQPQHF. Drawing the rest from reference TRBV9 and TRBJ1-5, the complete variable domain is DSGVTQTPKHLITATGQRVTLRCSPRSGDLSVYWYQQSLDQGLQFLIQYYNGEERAKGNILERFSAQQFPDLHSELNLSSLELGDSALYFCASSAGTAAQPQHFGDGTRLSIL.

The V gene is TRBV5-1, the J gene TRBJ2-1; no reliable D call. Germline assignment: CDR1 SGHRS and CDR2 YFSETQ. V lost 4 bases and J lost 8, with 13 bases in between. The CDR3 runs 13 residues. The CDR3: CASSPTQQDEQFF. The CDR3 bases are TGCGCCAGCAGCCCAACTCAGCAGGATGAGCAGTTCTTC.

This chain links TRBV5-6 with TRBJ2-1; D is unclear. The CDR3 contains 12 residues. Germline V lookup: CDR1 SGHDT, CDR2 YYEEEE. V was shortened by 2 bases and J by 8 bases, with 8 bases between the two germline ends. The CDR3 reads CASSFRVYEQFF. The DNA of the CDR3 is TGTGCCAGCAGCTTCCGGGTTTATGAGCAGTTCTTC.

This clone was counted a few times. The genes are TRBV4-1 and TRBJ1-6; TRBD1 aligns across 12 bases. Germline V gene data show CDR1 as MGHRA and CDR2 as YSYEKL. V shed 1 base and J 7 bases; nucleotides not matched to a gene: 8. This CDR3 spans 18 amino acids. CDR3: CASSQGSGTGGLNSPLHF. The CDR3 DNA reads as TGCGCCAGCAGCCAAGGATCCGGGACAGGGGGCTTAAATTCACCCCTCCACTTT.

Sample share makes this clone medium-sized. The chain uses TRBV30 and TRBJ1-3; D not resolved. V lost 2 bases and J lost 0, with 8 bases in between. This CDR3 is 14 amino acids long. Looked up from germline, CDR1 is GTSNPN and CDR2 is SVGIG (reference sequence). CDR3: CAWSYISSGNTIYF. Here the CDR3 DNA reads TGTGCCTGGAGTTACATCTCCTCTGGAAACACCATATATTTT.

The V gene is TRBV7-8, the J gene TRBJ2-1, with TRBD2 matching 9 bases. Germline CDR1 and CDR2: SGHVS and FQNEAQ. CDR3 length: 15 amino acids. V lost 7 bases, J lost 0 bases, and 4 bases stayed unmatched. CDR3 region: CASTPSGTSYNEQFF. CDR3 nucleotide sequence: TGTGCCAGCACCCCTAGCGGGACCTCCTACAATGAGCAGTTCTTC.

The gene calls are TRBV11-3 and TRBJ1-6, with D tentatively TRBD1 (6 bases). The CDR3 consists of 13 residues. Per germline, CDR1 SGHNT and CDR2 YENEEA. Trimming left V 5 bases short and J 8 bases short, with 10 bases between. CDR3 sequence (DNA): TGTGCCAGCAGCCAAGGACAGTATTCACCCCTCCACTTT. Amino acid sequence: CASSQGQYSPLHF.

This clone has a handful of counts. This chain links TRBV5-6 with TRBJ2-7; no reliable D call. The CDR3 is 11 residues long. The V gene lost 4 bases and the J gene lost 7 bases, with 9 bases spanning the gap. Per germline, CDR1 SGHDT and CDR2 YYEEEE. CDR3 amino acids: CASSAVAEQYF. CDR3 bases: TGTGCCAGCAGCGCCGTCGCGGAGCAGTACTTC.

This chain joins TRBV10-3 and TRBJ1-5; 7 nucleotides align to TRBD1. Germline trimming cut 5 bases from V and 4 bases from J; bases unmatched to any gene: 2. Germline CDR1 ENHRY, CDR2 SYGVKD. The length of the CDR3 is 13 residues. DNA of the CDR3: TGTGCCATCAGTACAGGGGAGAATCAGCCCCAGCATTTT. This sequence encodes CAISTGENQPQHF.

This clone was counted only a few times. The chain is built from TRBV25-1 and TRBJ1-1; weak D call: TRBD1 (5 bases). The ends were cut back, 7 bases at V and 1 base at J, with 13 bases in the middle. Germline V CDR1 and CDR2: MGHDK, SYGVNS. The CDR3 sequence is 14 residues long. CDR3: CASMFRTTNTEAFF. CDR3 nucleotide sequence: TGTGCCAGCATGTTTAGGACAACGAACACTGAAGCTTTCTTT. The full variable domain, with the rest looked up from reference TRBV25-1 and TRBJ1-1, is EADIYQTPRYLVIGTGKKITLECSQTMGHDKMYWYQQDPGMELHLIHYSYGVNSTEKGDLSSESTVSRIRTEHFPLTLESARPSHTSQYLCASMFRTTNTEAFFGQGTRLTVV.

This clone was detected a few times. The J gene is TRBJ2-6, the V gene TRBV29-1; D is undetermined. CDR1 and CDR2 (germline): SQVTM, ANQGSEA. The CDR3 is 15 residues long. The V gene lost 6 bases and the J gene lost 0 bases, with 12 bases spanning the gap. The CDR3 DNA is TGCAGCGTGACGACGGCCTACTCTGGGGCCAACGTCCTGACTTTC. Protein product: CSVTTAYSGANVLTF.